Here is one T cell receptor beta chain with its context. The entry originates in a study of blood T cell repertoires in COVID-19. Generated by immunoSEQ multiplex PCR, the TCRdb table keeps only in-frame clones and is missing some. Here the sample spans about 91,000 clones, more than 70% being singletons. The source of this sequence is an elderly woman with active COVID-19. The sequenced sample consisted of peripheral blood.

In DNA form, the CDR3 reads TGTGCCAGCGTACAGGGGGTCGGCACAGATACGCAGTATTTT. This encodes CASVQGVGTDTQYF. V usage is TRBV5-5 and J usage is TRBJ2-3; 8 bases fit TRBD1. In germline, CDR1 is SGHKS, CDR2 YYEKEE (reference sequence). This CDR3 is 14 amino acids long. V shed 7 bases and J 1 base; nucleotides not matched to a gene: 5. Based on the CDR3 plus reference TRBV5-5 and TRBJ2-3, the full variable domain is DAGVTQSPTHLIKTRGQQVTLRCSPISGHKSVSWYQQVLGQGPQFIFQYYEKEERGRGNFPDRFSARQFPNYSSELNVNALLLGDSALYLCASVQGVGTDTQYFGPGTRLTVL.